The present T cell receptor beta chain was sequenced within a study of blood T cell repertoires in COVID-19. Only in-frame clones appear in the TCRdb table, and some are missing; sequencing was by immunoSEQ multiplex PCR. The sample has about 340,000 clones; around 90% are singletons. From germline, CDR1 is LNHDA and CDR2 SQIVND (reference sequence). This CDR3 has 15 residues. With V trimmed by 0 bases and J by 3 bases, 4 bases remained unmatched. The clonotype originates from a woman younger than 30 who had recovered from COVID-19. The sample consisted of peripheral blood. This rearrangement joins TRBV19 to TRBJ2-5; 7 bases are shared with TRBD2. CDR3 sequence reads: CASSIDGLGKETQYF. The DNA of the CDR3 is TGTGCCAGTAGTATAGATGGACTAGGGAAAGAGACCCAGTACTTC.